These T cell receptor beta chains were read from a single sample in a study of cytotoxic CD8 clonotypes in ibrutinib-treated CLL. Assay: immunoSEQ multiplex PCR; the TCRdb copy retains only in-frame clones and omits some. Of 150,000 to 200,000 clones in the sample, about two thirds were seen once. The input for sequencing was PBMCs, taken after 24 months of ibrutinib treatment. The receptors shown here come from a human donor with chronic lymphocytic leukemia. The conserved cysteine and the conserved F or W are not part of the CDR3 here. Clone sizes are given selectively: once, few, many, or a class where the clone is expanded.

j_call cdr3_length clone_size v_call cdr3_aa
TRBJ1-1 13 - TRBV6-5 ASRVMGNMNTEAF
TRBJ2-2 12 few TRBV19 ASRTSGRSGELF
TRBJ1-5 12 few TRBV19 ASRVTGTEQPQH
TRBJ1-4 13 - TRBV5-1 ASSLGGTGSRKLF
TRBJ2-3 14 - TRBV6-1 ASSEQFLSSTDTQY
TRBJ2-7 14 - TRBV12-5 ASGLVRGQGKDEQY
TRBJ2-1 16 - TRBV7-2 ASSLVGTGGRSYNEQF
TRBJ2-3 13 - TRBV30 AWSPGPTNTDTQY
TRBJ2-1 19 - TRBV27 ATRGVVGLAAIKGVYNEQF
TRBJ1-2 12 - TRBV28 ASSTDRANHGYT
TRBJ2-1 13 - TRBV6-5 ASSRDRVEDNEQF
TRBJ2-7 14 many TRBV27 ASSLFAGLFSYEQY
TRBJ1-2 13 - TRBV6-6 ASSQTDKANYGYT
TRBJ1-5 12 once TRBV11-1 ASSKDGNGRPQH
TRBJ2-1 15 - TRBV5-1 ASSFRLTGGTNNEQF
TRBJ2-5 11 - TRBV6-5 ASSWNRQETQY
TRBJ2-1 13 - TRBV6-5 ASNHGLGDSNEQF
TRBJ2-1 14 few TRBV27 ASSLLGLAGNVEQF
TRBJ2-1 14 - TRBV9 ASSVGWRSSYNEQF
TRBJ2-3 13 - TRBV7-2 ASSPKRALTDTQY
TRBJ2-7 12 - TRBV28 ASRPSGSHYEQY
TRBJ2-3 11 - TRBV19 ASSNVGSDTQY
TRBJ2-7 12 - TRBV15 ATSMEMGVYEQY
TRBJ1-5 11 - TRBV6-5 ASRTGNNQPQH
TRBJ2-1 11 - TRBV5-1 ASSSDRGVVQF
TRBJ1-2 12 - TRBV7-9 ASSFPGNNYGYT
TRBJ2-5 15 - TRBV5-8 ASSTGQGAVVQETQY
TRBJ2-7 12 once TRBV28 ASSRGGTSYEQY
TRBJ2-2 15 - TRBV14 ASSQDRQGVNTGELF
TRBJ2-7 9 - TRBV27 ASIGGVEQY
TRBJ2-1 11 - TRBV6-6 ASSYLGGEEQF
TRBJ2-1 13 - TRBV5-1 ASSLARLGLDEQF
TRBJ2-1 8 - TRBV20-1 SARHNEQF
TRBJ2-3 12 - TRBV11-3 ASSPDSSTDTQY